This paragraph covers one T cell receptor (beta chain) sequence. Its antigen is unknown. Caucasian adults residing in Nashville, Tennessee made up all the donors. Here immunoSEQ multiplex PCR was the method, and the copy in TCRdb shows in-frame clones only, minus some. The sample has some 2,500,000 clones; 80% to 95% are singletons. The data stem from a study of shared clonotypes between healthy human individuals. Broader study findings: Sampling covered blood only; tissue repertoires likely differ. Several donors showed sharing of roughly 5% of naive CD4 clonotypes.

The clonotype was recovered from a young man in good health. Some clones in this sample may be carry-over from other donors' samples. Sequenced: naive CD4+ T cells from PBMCs. Regarding subset: CD45RA+ positively selected.

The chain's CDR3 is CASRHYRGHTDTQYF. In DNA, the CDR3 is TGCGCCAGCAGACACTACAGGGGTCATACAGATACGCAGTATTTT. This chain links TRBV5-1 with TRBJ2-3; TRBD1 aligns across 7 bases. CDR3 length equals 15 residues. Unmatched junction bases numbered 9, after V lost 5 bases and J lost 3 bases. The V gene's germline CDR1 is SGHRS and CDR2 YFSETQ.